Each of the 25 T cell receptor beta chains below was sequenced from the same sample in a study of blood T cells in healthy people across ages. Through a sample-barcoded 5' primer and a J-beta primer mix, a second PCR was run for about 6 to 12 cycles. In TCRdb, the 5' RACE reads were re-called with MiXCR into one record per CDR3 protein. The sample carries around 500,000 distinct CDR3 sequences, approximately 26% recorded once. These same data were also listed under a study on T cells of mothers and their children.

The sample consisted of blood. These receptors were taken from a boy aged 2 to 10 in good health.

This clonotype showed up just a few times. The chain recombines TRBV27 with TRBJ2-5, with a weak D call TRBD1 (6 bases). The CDR3 spans 15 residues. V lost 6 bases and J 4 bases, leaving 18 bases between the germline ends. Germline V gives CDR1 MNHEY, CDR2 SMNVEV (reference sequence). The CDR3 region has the DNA TGTGCCAGCAGACCTTTAGGGGGTGGTCGAGAGACCCAGTACTTC. Translating it yields CASRPLGGGRETQYF.

This clonotype has ten or more counts. The gene calls are TRBV9 and TRBJ2-5; possibly TRBD2 for D (5 bases). Per the germline V gene, CDR1 is SGDLS and CDR2 is YYNGEE. V lost 3 bases to trimming and J lost 1 base, with 13 bases between them. This CDR3 has 15 amino acids. CDR3 region: CASSASPGIQETQYF. The CDR3 DNA follows: TGTGCCAGCAGCGCCTCCCCCGGGATCCAAGAGACCCAGTACTTC.

This sequence joins TRBV7-9 and TRBJ2-1; TRBD2 aligns across 14 bases. Germline V gives CDR1 SEHNR, CDR2 FQNEAQ (reference sequence). This CDR3 region has 15 residues. Trimming cost V 2 bases and J 10 bases; bases outside gene matches: 4. The CDR3 DNA follows: TGTGCCAGCAGCTTAACGGGACTAGCGGGAGTCGAGCAGTTCTTC. It yields the protein CASSLTGLAGVEQFF.

This chain links TRBV12-3 or TRBV12-4 with TRBJ2-4, with TRBD2 identical over 8 bases. Unmatched junction bases numbered 12, after V lost 7 bases and J lost 7 bases. The CDR3 length is 15 residues. The CDR3: CASTPGGSQSNIQYF. CDR3 in DNA: TGTGCCAGCACCCCGGGGGGGTCACAAAGTAACATTCAGTACTTC.

The chain has TRBV9 and TRBJ1-2, with D uncertain. CDR1 is SGDLS, CDR2 YYNGEE, per germline. V shed 4 bases and J shed 0 bases, with 10 bases lying between them. The length of the CDR3 is 14 residues. CDR3 region: CASSTGHSNYGYTF. In DNA, the CDR3 is TGTGCCAGCAGCACTGGGCATTCTAACTATGGCTACACCTTC.

This clonotype was seen more than once but under ten times. The chain couples TRBV7-9 to TRBJ2-3, with TRBD1 matching over 8 bases. CDR1 and CDR2 (germline): SEHNR, FQNEAQ (reference sequence). Germline trimming cut 5 bases from V and 0 bases from J; bases unmatched to any gene: 4. The CDR3 consists of 15 residues. The CDR3 here is CASSVQGASTDTQYF. The DNA for the CDR3 is TGTGCCAGCAGCGTCCAGGGGGCGAGCACAGATACGCAGTATTTT.

The rearrangement uses TRBV29-1 and TRBJ1-2; the D is unclear. The CDR3 loop spans 15 amino acids. In germline, CDR1 is SQVTM, CDR2 ANQGSEA. V shed 2 bases and J shed 1 base, with 14 bases lying between them. This CDR3 is CSVEFGQALNYGYTF. The CDR3 coding sequence is TGCAGCGTTGAATTCGGCCAGGCCCTTAACTATGGCTACACCTTC.

The chain employs TRBV10-3 and TRBJ2-2; D ambiguous. This CDR3 is built from 13 residues. The V and J ends lost 8 bases and 0 bases respectively, with 7 bases between them. Looked up from germline, CDR1 is ENHRY and CDR2 is SYGVKD. The CDR3, as DNA: TGTGCCATCGGCCATCCGAACACCGGGGAGCTGTTTTTT. This sequence encodes CAIGHPNTGELFF.

This clonotype was recorded a few times. The rearrangement links TRBV27 to TRBJ2-7; 9 positions agree with TRBD1. V shed 2 bases, J shed 4 bases, and the junction held 12 bases outside the gene matches. The CDR3 is made up of 17 amino acids. CDR1 is MNHEY, CDR2 SMNVEV, per germline (reference sequence). This CDR3 is CASSLDSPGQGPYEQYF. CDR3 coding DNA: TGTGCCAGCAGTTTAGACAGTCCGGGACAGGGTCCTTACGAGCAGTACTTC.

The chain recombines TRBV11-2 with TRBJ2-7; D not resolved. The CDR3 spans 14 residues. Germline CDR1 reads SGHAT; CDR2 reads FQNNGV. V lost 1 base to trimming and J lost 2 bases, with 9 bases between them. Here the CDR3 reads CASSLGHGTYEQYF. For the CDR3, the DNA is TGTGCCAGCAGCTTAGGTCACGGCACCTACGAGCAGTACTTC.

V gene TRBV11-1 combines with J gene TRBJ2-3; 8 positions match TRBD2. The V gene's germline CDR1 is SGHAT and CDR2 FQDESV (reference sequence). The trim removed 1 base at V and 9 bases at J, leaving 0 bases unmatched. The CDR3 is 12 amino acids. This CDR3 reads CASSLGGRTQYF. In DNA form, the CDR3 reads TGTGCCAGCAGCTTAGGCGGGAGGACGCAGTATTTT.

The V call is TRBV7-9, the J call TRBJ2-6, with 10 bases lining up with TRBD1. The CDR3 consists of 18 residues. V lost 5 bases to trimming and J lost 4 bases; unmatched junction nucleotides: 11. CDR1 SEHNR and CDR2 FQNEAQ come from the germline V gene (reference sequence). CDR3 nucleotides: TGTGCCAGCAGCACTCTTCCCGGGACAGGGGTAGGGGCCAACGTCCTGACTTTC. It specifies CASSTLPGTGVGANVLTF.

This chain connects TRBV7-9 to TRBJ2-5; D unresolved. CDR1 and CDR2 from the germline V gene are SEHNR and FQNEAQ (reference sequence). CDR3 length: 15 residues. Trimming removed 1 base from V and 5 bases from J, with 14 bases in between. CDR3 amino acids: CASSLGASPQETQYF. As DNA, the CDR3 is TGTGCCAGCAGCTTAGGGGCCTCCCCTCAGGAGACCCAGTACTTC.

The chain links TRBV5-1 to TRBJ2-5; D is unclear. The J call may be incorrect, as the DNA end agrees better with TRBJ2-1. Germline loops: CDR1 SGHRS, CDR2 YFSETQ. This CDR3 is 13 amino acids long. The DNA for the CDR3 is TGCGCCAGCAGCTCGGCTTGGTCAAATGAGCAGTTCTTC. Translating it yields CASSSAWSNEQFF.

The CDR3 reads CASRGTSKETQYF. CDR3 coding DNA: TGTGCCAGCAGAGGGACTTCCAAAGAGACCCAGTACTTC. This chain uses TRBV2 with TRBJ2-5; maybe TRBD2 (6 bases). V lost 6 bases and J 3 bases, leaving 11 bases between the germline ends. The CDR3 length is 13 residues. Germline V CDR1 and CDR2: SNHLY, FYNNEI.

This clonotype has only a few counts. The CDR3 coding sequence is TGTGCCAGCAGTCGGGACAGGGGTGTTGGAGAGACCCAGTACTTC. As protein: CASSRDRGVGETQYF. The rearrangement uses TRBV27 and TRBJ2-5, with 10 bases matching TRBD1. The CDR3 extends over 15 amino acids. Germline V gene sequence: CDR1 MNHEY, CDR2 SMNVEV (reference sequence). The J segment lost 4 bases and the V segment lost 5 bases, leaving 7 bases of the junction unmatched.

The gene calls are TRBV16 and TRBJ1-1; 7 nucleotides agree with TRBD1. With V trimmed by 4 bases and J by 8 bases, 7 bases remained unmatched. Germline CDR1 KGHSY, CDR2 FQNENV. The CDR3 length is 13 residues. The CDR3 region is CASSPWTGLEAFF. DNA of the CDR3: TGTGCCAGCAGCCCCTGGACAGGCCTAGAAGCTTTCTTT.

J is TRBJ1-1 and V is TRBV5-1; D gene uncertain. Germline lookup yields CDR1 SGHRS and CDR2 YFSETQ. The ends were cut back, 4 bases at V and 3 bases at J, with 13 bases in the middle. CDR3 length: 14 residues. CDR3 loop: CASSPTLLYTEAFF. CDR3 bases: TGCGCCAGCAGCCCTACCCTCCTGTACACTGAAGCTTTCTTT.

On this clonotype: One junction end does not reproduce the germline sequence, and a read error may be involved. The chain recombines TRBV11-2 with TRBJ1-4; D uncertain. The germline V gene has CDR1 SGHAT and CDR2 FQNNGV. CDR3 size: 13 residues. CDR3 protein: CVSRSWTNEKLFF. The CDR3 DNA reads TGTGTCAGCCGGTCGTGGACTAATGAAAAACTGTTTTTT. Full variable domain (missing parts from reference TRBV11-2 and TRBJ1-4): EAGVAQSPRYKIIEKRQSVAFWCNPISGHATLYWYQQILGQGPKLLIQFQNNGVVDDSQLPKDRFSAERLKGVDSTLKIQPAKLEDSAVYLCVSRSWTNEKLFFGSGTQLSVL.

This clonotype has more than one count but fewer than ten. J is TRBJ2-1 and V is TRBV4-1; D gene ambiguous. Trimming took 3 bases from V and 5 from J, leaving 14 bases between them. The V gene's germline CDR1 is MGHRA and CDR2 YSYEKL. The CDR3 sequence is 15 residues long. CDR3 protein: CASSQNVVLDNEQFF. CDR3 DNA: TGCGCCAGCAGCCAGAACGTCGTGCTCGACAATGAGCAGTTCTTC.

This clonotype appeared a few times. This chain connects TRBV5-1 to TRBJ1-2; D remains unclear. There are 13 residues in the CDR3. Germline assignment: CDR1 SGHRS and CDR2 YFSETQ. V lost 0 bases to trimming and J lost 5 bases, with 8 bases between them. In DNA, the CDR3 is TGCGCCAGCAGCTTGGGGGGAGTATATGGCTACACCTTC. Translating it yields CASSLGGVYGYTF.

This chain links TRBV5-1 with TRBJ2-7, with D maybe TRBD2 (5 bases). Trimming took 7 bases from V and 0 from J, leaving 17 bases between them. The germline V gene has CDR1 SGHRS and CDR2 YFSETQ. The CDR3 length is 15 residues. As DNA, the CDR3 is TGCGCCAGCCGAGGGCCTACAAAGAGCTCCTACGAGCAGTACTTC. Encoded protein: CASRGPTKSSYEQYF.

The genes are TRBV9 and TRBJ2-5; 10 bases line up with TRBD1. The closer fit of TRBJ2-7 to the DNA end suggests the J call may be wrong. Germline values: CDR1 SGDLS, CDR2 YYNGEE. The CDR3 covers 14 residues. The CDR3 protein is CASSIGQGVDEQYF. CDR3 sequence (DNA): TGTGCCAGCAGTATAGGACAGGGGGTCGACGAGCAGTACTTC.

V and J are TRBV4-1 and TRBJ2-7, with TRBD1 matching over 7 bases. CDR1 and CDR2 (germline): MGHRA, YSYEKL. With V trimmed by 2 bases and J by 4 bases, 8 bases remained unmatched. This CDR3 comprises 15 residues. Here the CDR3 reads CASSQLTGPGYEQYF. The CDR3 nucleotides are TGCGCCAGCAGCCAACTGACAGGGCCGGGGTACGAGCAGTACTTC.

This chain joins TRBV5-1 and TRBJ1-5, with D unresolved. There are 14 residues in the CDR3. CDR1 is SGHRS, CDR2 YFSETQ, per germline. V was trimmed by 5 bases and J by 1 base, leaving 10 bases between them. This chain's CDR3 is CASRRDLSNQPQHF. The CDR3 DNA reads TGCGCCAGCAGGAGGGATCTGAGCAATCAGCCCCAGCATTTT.